The TCR beta chain described here comes from a study of T-cell reconstitution after alpha-beta-depleted transplantation in children. This clonotype was observed at least ten times. No antigen is known for it. For TCRbeta, the library was prepared with unique molecular identifiers. TCRdb reanalysed the PCR reads using MiXCR and keeps one entry per CDR3 protein. The data show approximately 32,000 distinct CDR3 sequences, with around 7% seen just once and 27% held by the top ten. Regarding the study as a whole: Several hundred graft clones that had expanded were reportedly the source of alpha-beta T cells about two months after transplant. At the one-year point after transplant, T-cell counts and TCRbeta diversity were found to come mostly from T cells that had been newly produced. Surviving recipient cells, namely T cells and thymic progenitors, were the source of high day-60 TCRbeta diversity in some patients.

Sequences were derived from peripheral blood, sampled 60 days after TCRalphabeta/CD19-depleted stem cell transplant. The clonotype originates from a child less than two years old who had a stem cell transplant for acute myeloid leukemia, so the T cells may come from the graft donor.

Here the CDR3 DNA reads TGTGCCAGCAGCTGGGGACACAAAAAGATACAAGAGACCCAGTACTTC. Translating gives CASSWGHKKIQETQYF. V is TRBV7-9 and J is TRBJ2-5, with a tentative D call TRBD1 (6 bases). This CDR3 has 16 amino acids. V dropped 4 bases and J dropped 2 bases, with 17 bases sitting between them. The germline V gene encodes CDR1 SEHNR and CDR2 FQNEAQ (reference sequence). The variable domain in full, with the rest retrieved from reference TRBV7-9 and TRBJ2-5, is DTGVSQNPRHKITKRGQNVTFRCDPISEHNRLYWYRQTLGQGPEFLTYFQNEAQLEKSRLLSDRFSAERPKGSFSTLEIQRTEQGDSAMYLCASSWGHKKIQETQYFGPGTRLLVL.